This entry lists 10 T cell receptor beta chains sequenced from one sample in a study of spatial heterogeneity in lung cancer. Study-level points and caveats: Mutation tallies in tumors tracked expanded intratumoral alpha and beta TCR counts.

Each CDR3 protein gets one entry after TCRdb re-called the 5' RACE reads with MiXCR. The table shows 8,000 to 9,500 distinct CDR3 sequences, with 7% occurring only once. These receptors' targets are unknown. Time point in this sample: sample taken at primary tumor resection. This specimen was lung tumor tissue, taken at surgery. The receptors were sampled from a male donor with early-stage non-small cell lung cancer.

Within the sample, this clonotype is medium-sized. This rearrangement joins TRBV29-1 to TRBJ1-2, with 7 bases matching TRBD1. The CDR3 sequence is 14 residues long. J gave up 4 bases and V 7 bases, and 12 bases lay outside the gene matches. From germline, CDR1 is SQVTM and CDR2 ANQGSEA. The CDR3 loop is CSALLTGNSYGYTF. CDR3 nucleotide sequence: TGCAGCGCCTTATTGACAGGGAACAGCTATGGCTACACCTTC.

The chain links TRBV7-8 to TRBJ1-2; 10 nucleotides line up with TRBD1. This CDR3 spans 16 amino acids. V gave up 1 base and J gave up 3 bases; unmatched junction bases: 5. From germline, CDR1 is SGHVS and CDR2 FQNEAQ. The CDR3 sequence: CASSLGGQGWDYGYTF. Written as DNA, the CDR3 is TGTGCCAGCAGCTTAGGGGGACAGGGGTGGGACTATGGCTACACCTTC.

By share, this clonotype ranks as medium-sized. This chain links TRBV7-2 with TRBJ2-5, with D hard to call. V shed 1 base and J shed 5 bases, with 11 bases lying between them. Germline V lookup: CDR1 SGHTA, CDR2 FQGNSA. This CDR3 contains 14 residues. The CDR3 DNA reads TGTGCCAGCAGCTTAGATAGGGTCGGGGAGACCCAGTACTTC. This sequence encodes CASSLDRVGETQYF. Combining the CDR3 with reference TRBV7-2 and TRBJ2-5 gives the whole variable domain GAGVSQSPSNKVTEKGKDVELRCDPISGHTALYWYRQSLGQGLEFLIYFQGNSAPDKSGLPSDRFSAERTGGSVSTLTIQRTQQEDSAVYLCASSLDRVGETQYFGPGTRLLVL.

By share, this clonotype ranks as medium-sized. The genes are TRBV5-1 and TRBJ2-7; TRBD2 aligns across 8 bases. In germline, CDR1 is SGHRS, CDR2 YFSETQ. This CDR3 has 14 residues. V shed 0 bases and J 3 bases; nucleotides not matched to a gene: 2. The CDR3 DNA follows: TGCGCCAGCAGCTTGGAGCGGGAGCTCTACGAGCAGTACTTC. Its protein product is CASSLERELYEQYF.

This clonotype has a count of ten or more. The V and J genes are TRBV12-3 or TRBV12-4 and TRBJ1-5; D is uncertain. The V gene lost 6 bases and the J gene lost 4 bases, with 10 bases spanning the gap. There are 13 residues in the CDR3. CDR3 loop: CASREGWNQPQHF. The CDR3 DNA reads TGTGCCAGCAGGGAAGGGTGGAATCAGCCCCAGCATTTT.

In its sample, this clonotype was seen many times. The genes are TRBV29-1 and TRBJ1-5; 7 bases are shared with TRBD1. In germline, CDR1 is SQVTM, CDR2 ANQGSEA. The CDR3 is 12 amino acids. V was pared by 6 bases and J by 2 bases, with 1 base of the junction left unmatched. In nucleotides, the CDR3 is TGCAGCGTCGGACAGGGCAATCAGCCCCAGCATTTT. As protein: CSVGQGNQPQHF.

For this clonotype: One end of the junction varies from germline; a read error may be responsible. The J gene is TRBJ1-6, the V gene TRBV28; TRBD1 agrees at 7 bases. This CDR3 comprises 15 residues. Germline CDR1 is MDHEN and CDR2 is SYDVKM. The CDR3: CASRPTGSHNSPLDF. The CDR3 DNA sequence: TGTGCCAGCAGACCGACAGGGAGCCATAATTCACCCCTCGACTTT. Variable domain in full (rest from reference TRBV28 and TRBJ1-6): DVKVTQSSRYLVKRTGEKVFLECVQDMDHENMFWYRQDPGLGLRLIYFSYDVKMKEKGDIPEGYSVSREKKERFSLILESASTNQTSMYLCASRPTGSHNSPLDFGNGTRLTVT.

This clonotype is labeled medium-sized. This rearrangement joins TRBV29-1 to TRBJ2-5; 10 bases are a match to TRBD2. This CDR3 is 15 amino acids long. The junction had 11 bases not matched to a gene; V was cut back by 8 bases and J by 2 bases. Germline V gives CDR1 SQVTM, CDR2 ANQGSEA. Written as DNA, the CDR3 is TGCAGCTACCGGCTAGCGGGGGTAAAACAAGAGACCCAGTACTTC. Translation: CSYRLAGVKQETQYF. Based on the CDR3 plus reference TRBV29-1 and TRBJ2-5, the full variable domain is SAVISQKPSRDICQRGTSLTIQCQVDSQVTMMFWYRQQPGQSLTLIATANQGSEATYESGFVIDKFPISRPNLTFSTLTVSNMSPEDSSIYLCSYRLAGVKQETQYFGPGTRLLVL.

In its sample, this clonotype is medium-sized (0.01 to 0.1%). The chain recombines TRBV7-8 with TRBJ1-1, with TRBD1 identical over 7 bases. This CDR3 is built from 15 residues. Germline trimming cut 5 bases from V and 4 bases from J; bases unmatched to any gene: 10. CDR1 is SGHVS, CDR2 FQNEAQ, per germline. The CDR3 region is CASSPWTGVGTEAFF. In DNA, the CDR3 is TGTGCCAGCAGCCCTTGGACAGGTGTGGGCACTGAAGCTTTCTTT.

This clonotype has a count of ten or more. The chain links TRBV5-4 to TRBJ2-1, with D unclear. V was clipped by 3 bases and J by 6 bases, with 13 bases between them. The CDR3 runs to 14 residues. Germline CDR1 reads SGHNT; CDR2 reads YYREEE (reference sequence). The CDR3: CASSSLGDRNEQFF. In nucleotides, the CDR3 is TGTGCCAGCAGCTCACTTGGGGATCGCAATGAGCAGTTCTTC.